These 11 T cell receptor beta chains were sequenced from one sample in a study of regulatory T cells in long-lasting Graves disease. The time point is: newly diagnosed GD, antithyroid drugs for less than 3 months. Following extraction of RNA from PBMCs, that RNA was used to make the TCR library. CDR3 regions were amplified by Arm-PCR using iRepertoire HTBI primers to build TCR beta libraries. MiXCR, run by TCRdb on the multiplex PCR reads, gives a single entry per CDR3 protein. The sample lists 350,000 to 550,000 distinct CDR3 sequences; approximately 16% were seen once. A further study also used this sample, focusing on T cells in Graves' hyperthyroidism and ophthalmopathy.

The material was peripheral blood mononuclear cells (PBMCs), obtained at new diagnosis, from a patient treated with antithyroid drugs. Every receptor here comes from a woman aged 18-30 years with Graves disease.

The V gene is TRBV6-1, the J gene TRBJ2-5, with TRBD1 matching 9 bases. Germline V gene sequence: CDR1 MNHNS, CDR2 SASEGT. This CDR3 is built from 12 residues. Trimming cost V 5 bases and J 9 bases; bases outside gene matches: 4. CDR3 sequence: CASSTGGEAQYF. The CDR3 bases are TGTGCCAGCAGTACAGGGGGCGAGGCCCAGTACTTC.

This chain joins TRBV7-9 and TRBJ2-3; no clear D. The germline CDR1 and CDR2 sequences are SEHNR and FQNEAQ (reference sequence). This CDR3 has 12 residues. V lost 5 bases, J lost 2 bases, and 5 bases lay in between. CDR3 loop: CASSKDTDTQYF. In nucleotides, the CDR3 is TGTGCCAGCAGCAAAGACACAGATACGCAGTATTTT.

This clonotype was recorded at least ten times. The rearrangement joins TRBV5-1 to TRBJ2-7, with 7 nucleotides matching TRBD1. J gave up 5 bases and V 5 bases, and 7 bases lay outside the gene matches. The CDR3 has 13 amino acids. Germline lookup yields CDR1 SGHRS and CDR2 YFSETQ. The CDR3 sequence: CASSPRGNNEQYF. CDR3 nucleotide sequence: TGCGCCAGCAGTCCCAGGGGGAACAACGAGCAGTACTTC.

The chain employs TRBV30 and TRBJ2-1; TRBD2 agrees at 14 bases. Trimming cost V 4 bases and J 6 bases; bases outside gene matches: 2. Germline CDR1 GTSNPN, CDR2 SVGIG (reference sequence). The length of the CDR3 is 14 residues. This CDR3 is CAWTTSGRVNEQFF. The DNA for the CDR3 is TGTGCCTGGACGACTAGCGGGAGGGTCAATGAGCAGTTCTTC.

This chain joins TRBV20-1 and TRBJ1-3; the match to TRBD1 covers 9 bases. The CDR3 runs to 13 residues. J was trimmed by 6 bases and V by 5 bases; bases with no gene match: 5. The germline CDR1 and CDR2 sequences are DFQATT and SNEGSKA (reference sequence). CDR3 sequence reads: CSAFRDRENTIYF. The CDR3 nucleotides are TGCAGTGCTTTTCGGGACAGGGAAAACACCATATATTTT.

This clonotype was detected a few times. The rearrangement joins TRBV7-9 to TRBJ2-3, with 13 bases fitting TRBD2. The V segment lost 1 base and the J segment 3 bases; nucleotides outside the gene matches: 1. The CDR3 length is 16 residues. Germline assignment: CDR1 SEHNR and CDR2 FQNEAQ (reference sequence). The CDR3 DNA follows: TGTGCCAGCAGCTTAGGGGGACTAGCGGGAACAGATACGCAGTATTTT. This codes for CASSLGGLAGTDTQYF.

This clonotype was counted many times. The V gene is TRBV7-2, the J gene TRBJ2-1; 12 nucleotides line up with TRBD2. Germline-derived CDR1 and CDR2 are SGHTA and FQGNSA. Germline trimming cut 5 bases from V and 0 bases from J; bases unmatched to any gene: 5. This CDR3 is 17 amino acids long. CDR3 protein: CASSRTSGRLSYNEQFF. DNA for the CDR3: TGTGCCAGCAGCCGAACTAGCGGGAGGCTCTCCTACAATGAGCAGTTCTTC.

This clonotype was seen only a few times. This chain connects TRBV2 to TRBJ1-5; 8 positions match TRBD1. The CDR3 extends over 17 amino acids. V was clipped by 2 bases and J by 4 bases; unmatched bases: 10. Germline values: CDR1 SNHLY, CDR2 FYNNEI. The CDR3 nucleotides read TGTGCCAGCAGTGAAAGACAGGGGAAGTGGGGAAATCAGCCCCAGCATTTT. Its protein is CASSERQGKWGNQPQHF.

This clonotype was observed many times. The rearrangement links TRBV24-1 to TRBJ2-1; the match to TRBD2 covers 14 bases. This CDR3 has 16 residues. The V and J ends lost 3 bases and 8 bases, in that order; junction bases with no gene match: 5. Germline CDR1 reads KGHDR; CDR2 reads SFDVKD. The CDR3 nucleotides read TGTGCCACCAGTGATCTGACTAGCGGGAGGGCGCATGAGCAGTTCTTC. The encoded protein is CATSDLTSGRAHEQFF.

The chain couples TRBV9 to TRBJ1-1, with D maybe TRBD1 (5 bases). CDR1 and CDR2 from the germline V gene are SGDLS and YYNGEE. This CDR3 has 14 residues. Trimming took off 5 bases at V and 4 bases at J, with 15 bases between the two ends. CDR3 DNA: TGTGCCAGCAGTTCAGTTGGGGGGTCCACTGAAGCTTTCTTT. Translation: CASSSVGGSTEAFF. The variable domain in full, with the rest retrieved from reference TRBV9 and TRBJ1-1, is DSGVTQTPKHLITATGQRVTLRCSPRSGDLSVYWYQQSLDQGLQFLIQYYNGEERAKGNILERFSAQQFPDLHSELNLSSLELGDSALYFCASSSVGGSTEAFFGQGTRLTVV.

This clonotype was recorded at least ten times. This chain connects TRBV7-9 to TRBJ2-1, with a possible D match to TRBD1 (5 bases). Trimming removed 4 bases from V and 1 base from J, with 17 bases in between. The CDR3 runs 17 residues. In germline, CDR1 is SEHNR, CDR2 FQNEAQ (reference sequence). CDR3 nucleotide sequence: TGTGCCAGCAGCTCAGGGTCTGGCGGTGCGTCCTACAATGAGCAGTTCTTC. Translation: CASSSGSGGASYNEQFF.